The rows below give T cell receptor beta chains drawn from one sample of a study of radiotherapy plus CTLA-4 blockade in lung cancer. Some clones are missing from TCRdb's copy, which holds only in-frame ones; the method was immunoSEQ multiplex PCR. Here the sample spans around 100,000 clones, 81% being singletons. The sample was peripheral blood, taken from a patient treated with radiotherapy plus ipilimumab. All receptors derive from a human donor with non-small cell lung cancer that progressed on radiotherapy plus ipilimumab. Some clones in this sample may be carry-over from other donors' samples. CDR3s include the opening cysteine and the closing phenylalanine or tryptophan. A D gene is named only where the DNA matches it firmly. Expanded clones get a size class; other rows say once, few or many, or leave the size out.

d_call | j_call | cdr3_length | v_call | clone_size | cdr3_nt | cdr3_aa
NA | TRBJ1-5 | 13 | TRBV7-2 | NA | TGTGCCAGCAGCTTAATCGGGGATCAGCCCCAGCATTTT | CASSLIGDQPQHF
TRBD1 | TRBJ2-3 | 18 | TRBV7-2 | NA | TGTGCCAGCAGCTTAAGATTGTGGGGGACAGGGTTGGCAGATACGCAGTATTTT | CASSLRLWGTGLADTQYF
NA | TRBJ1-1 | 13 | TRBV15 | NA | TGTGCCACCAGCAGAGATATAGAACTAGAAGCTTTCTTT | CATSRDIELEAFF
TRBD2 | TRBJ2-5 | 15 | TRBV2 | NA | TGTGCCAGCTGTGCCCGCGGGGGGCCCCAAGAGACCCAGTACTTC | CASCARGGPQETQYF
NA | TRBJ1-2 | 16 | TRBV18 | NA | TGTGCCAGCTCACCAGGGACACCAGTCGCTAACTATGGCTACACCTTC | CASSPGTPVANYGYTF
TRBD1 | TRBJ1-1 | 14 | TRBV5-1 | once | TGCGCCAGCAGTCGGGACAGCCTGAACACTGAAGCTTTCTTT | CASSRDSLNTEAFF
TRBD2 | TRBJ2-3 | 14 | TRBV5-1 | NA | TGCGCCAGCAGCTCGCGGGGGGCGGAAGATACGCAGTATTTT | CASSSRGAEDTQYF
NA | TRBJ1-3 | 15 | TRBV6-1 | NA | TGTGCCAGCAGTGAATGGGGCAGTACTGGAAACACCATATATTTT | CASSEWGSTGNTIYF
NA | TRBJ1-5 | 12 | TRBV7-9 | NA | TGTGCCAGCAGCTCGGGGTATCAGCCCCAGCATTTT | CASSSGYQPQHF
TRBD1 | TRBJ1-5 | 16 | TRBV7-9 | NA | TGTGCCAGCAGCTTAGGACAGGGGGATAGCAATCAGCCCCAGCATTTT | CASSLGQGDSNQPQHF
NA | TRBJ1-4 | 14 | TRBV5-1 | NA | TGCGCCAGCAGCTTGACTGGAGGGTTTGAAAAACTGTTTTTT | CASSLTGGFEKLFF
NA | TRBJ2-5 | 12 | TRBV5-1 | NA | TGCGCCAGCAGGGCCACACAAGAGACCCAGTACTTC | CASRATQETQYF
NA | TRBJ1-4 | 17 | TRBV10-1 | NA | TGCGCCAGCAGTGATCCGGGGAAGTACATAAGGAGCGAAAAACTGTTTTTT | CASSDPGKYIRSEKLFF
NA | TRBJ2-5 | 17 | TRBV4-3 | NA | TGCGCCAGCAGCCGACACCCAGGGGGGACGACACAAGAGACCCAGTACTTC | CASSRHPGGTTQETQYF
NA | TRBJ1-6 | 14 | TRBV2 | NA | TGTGCCAGCAGTGAATATGCGCGGAATTCACCCCTCCACTTT | CASSEYARNSPLHF
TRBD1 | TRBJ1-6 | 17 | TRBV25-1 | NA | TGTGCCAGCAGCCCCGGACAGGCCCTTTACTATAATTCACCCCTCCACTTT | CASSPGQALYYNSPLHF
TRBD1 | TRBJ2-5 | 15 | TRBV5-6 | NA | TGTGCCAGCAGCTGGGACAGGGGGCTTGGGGAGACCCAGTACTTC | CASSWDRGLGETQYF
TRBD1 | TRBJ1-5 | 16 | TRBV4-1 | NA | TGCGCCAGCAGCCTTTCAGGGGGTTATAGCAATCAGCCCCAGCATTTT | CASSLSGGYSNQPQHF
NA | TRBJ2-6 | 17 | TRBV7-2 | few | TGTGCCAGCAGCTTACGAGTTCGGCAGGCTGGGGCCAACGTCCTGACTTTC | CASSLRVRQAGANVLTF
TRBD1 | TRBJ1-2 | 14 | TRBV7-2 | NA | TGTGCCAGCAGCTTCACGACAGGGGAAAGGGGCTACACCTTC | CASSFTTGERGYTF
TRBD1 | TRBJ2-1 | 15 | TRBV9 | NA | TGTGCCAGCAGCCCGGGACAGAGCTCCTACAATGAGCAGTTCTTC | CASSPGQSSYNEQFF
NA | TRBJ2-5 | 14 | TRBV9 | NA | TGTGCCAGCAACTCCGGGAACCGCCAAGAGACCCAGTACTTC | CASNSGNRQETQYF
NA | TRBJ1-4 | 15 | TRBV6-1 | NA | TGTGCCAGCAGTAACGGACAGTCAACTAATGAAAAACTGTTTTTT | CASSNGQSTNEKLFF
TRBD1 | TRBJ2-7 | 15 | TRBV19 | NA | TGTGCCAGTAGAGAGGGCGGGACAGGGTACTACGAGCAGTACTTC | CASREGGTGYYEQYF
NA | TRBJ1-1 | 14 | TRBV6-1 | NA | TGTGCCAGCAGCCCAGGACAGATGAACACTGAAGCTTTCTTT | CASSPGQMNTEAFF
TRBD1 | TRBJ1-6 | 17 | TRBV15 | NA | TGTGCCACCAGCAGAGATTTAGTTGGACAGGGTGGTTCACCCCTCCACTTT | CATSRDLVGQGGSPLHF